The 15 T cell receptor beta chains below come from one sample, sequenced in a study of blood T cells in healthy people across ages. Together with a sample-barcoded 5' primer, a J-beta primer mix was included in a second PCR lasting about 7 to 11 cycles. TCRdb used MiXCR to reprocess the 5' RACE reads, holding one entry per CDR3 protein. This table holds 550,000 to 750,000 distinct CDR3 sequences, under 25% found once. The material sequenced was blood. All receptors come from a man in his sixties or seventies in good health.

The CDR3 region is CASSLSGPQADTQYF. CDR3 nucleotide sequence: TGTGCCAGCAGTTTATCAGGTCCCCAAGCAGATACGCAGTATTTT. The rearrangement joins TRBV12-3 or TRBV12-4 to TRBJ2-3; D gene unclear. This CDR3 spans 15 amino acids. Trimming removed 2 bases from V and 4 bases from J, with 13 bases in between.

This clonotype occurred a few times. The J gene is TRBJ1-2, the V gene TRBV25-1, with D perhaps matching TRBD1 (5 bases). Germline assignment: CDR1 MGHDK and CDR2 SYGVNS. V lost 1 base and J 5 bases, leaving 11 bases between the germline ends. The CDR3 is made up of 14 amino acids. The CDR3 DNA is TGTGCCAGCAGTGAATTGTGGGAGGGGTATGGCTACACCTTC. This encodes CASSELWEGYGYTF.

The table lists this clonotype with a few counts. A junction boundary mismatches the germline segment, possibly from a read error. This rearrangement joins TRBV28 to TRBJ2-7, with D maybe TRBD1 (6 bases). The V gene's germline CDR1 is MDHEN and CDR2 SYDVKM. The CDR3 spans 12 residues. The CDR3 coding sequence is TGTGCCAGCAGTGGGGGCATGCGGAAGCAGTCCTTC. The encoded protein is CASSGGMRKQSF.

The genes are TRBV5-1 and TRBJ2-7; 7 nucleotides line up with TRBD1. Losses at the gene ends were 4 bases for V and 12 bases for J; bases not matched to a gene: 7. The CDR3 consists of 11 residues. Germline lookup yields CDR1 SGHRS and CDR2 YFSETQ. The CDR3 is CASSQDRVRYF. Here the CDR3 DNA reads TGCGCCAGCAGCCAAGACAGGGTCCGGTACTTC.

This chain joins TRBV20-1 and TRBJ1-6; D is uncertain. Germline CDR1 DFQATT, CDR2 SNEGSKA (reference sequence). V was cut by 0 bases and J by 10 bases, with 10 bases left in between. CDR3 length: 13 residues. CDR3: CSARDPITSPLHF. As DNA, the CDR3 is TGCAGTGCTAGAGACCCGATCACCTCACCCCTCCACTTT.

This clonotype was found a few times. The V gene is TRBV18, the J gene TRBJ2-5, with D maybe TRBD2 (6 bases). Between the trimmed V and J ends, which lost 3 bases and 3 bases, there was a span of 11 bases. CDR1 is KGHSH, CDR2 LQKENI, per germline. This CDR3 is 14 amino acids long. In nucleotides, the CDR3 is TGTGCCAGCTCACCGTTCGGCGGGAAAGAGACCCAGTACTTC. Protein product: CASSPFGGKETQYF. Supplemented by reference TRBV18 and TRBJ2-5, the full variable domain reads NAGVMQNPRHLVRRRGQEARLRCSPMKGHSHVYWYRQLPEEGLKFMVYLQKENIIDESGMPKERFSAEFPKEGPSILRIQQVVRGDSAAYFCASSPFGGKETQYFGPGTRLLVL.

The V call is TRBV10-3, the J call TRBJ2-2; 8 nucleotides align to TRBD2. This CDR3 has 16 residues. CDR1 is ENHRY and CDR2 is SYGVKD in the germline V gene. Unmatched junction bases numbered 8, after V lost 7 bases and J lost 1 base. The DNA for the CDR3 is TGTGCCATCAAAGCCGTCACTAGCGGGAACACCGGGGAGCTGTTTTTT. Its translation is CAIKAVTSGNTGELFF.

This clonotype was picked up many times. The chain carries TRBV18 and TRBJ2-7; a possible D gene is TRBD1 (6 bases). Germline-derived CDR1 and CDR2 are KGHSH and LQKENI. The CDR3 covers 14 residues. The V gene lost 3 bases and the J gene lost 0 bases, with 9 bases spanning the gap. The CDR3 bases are TGTGCCAGCTCACCGCAGGGGAGCTCCTACGAGCAGTACTTC. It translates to CASSPQGSSYEQYF.

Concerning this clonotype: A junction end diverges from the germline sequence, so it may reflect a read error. CDR3 coding DNA: TGCAGTGCTCGGGCTAGCCAAGAGACCCCGTACTTC. This gives the protein CSARASQETPYF. The chain carries TRBV20-1 and TRBJ2-5; D might be TRBD2 (5 bases). This CDR3 is 12 amino acids long. The germline V gene encodes CDR1 DFQATT and CDR2 SNEGSKA (reference sequence).

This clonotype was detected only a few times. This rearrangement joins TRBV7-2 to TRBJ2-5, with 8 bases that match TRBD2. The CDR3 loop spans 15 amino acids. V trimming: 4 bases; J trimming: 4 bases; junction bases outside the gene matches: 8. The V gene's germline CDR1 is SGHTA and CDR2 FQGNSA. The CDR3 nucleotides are TGTGCCAGCAGCTCTCCTAGCGGGCGGGGAGAGACCCAGTACTTC. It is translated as CASSSPSGRGETQYF. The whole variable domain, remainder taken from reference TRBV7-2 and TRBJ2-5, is GAGVSQSPSNKVTEKGKDVELRCDPISGHTALYWYRQSLGQGLEFLIYFQGNSAPDKSGLPSDRFSAERTGGSVSTLTIQRTQQEDSAVYLCASSSPSGRGETQYFGPGTRLLVL.

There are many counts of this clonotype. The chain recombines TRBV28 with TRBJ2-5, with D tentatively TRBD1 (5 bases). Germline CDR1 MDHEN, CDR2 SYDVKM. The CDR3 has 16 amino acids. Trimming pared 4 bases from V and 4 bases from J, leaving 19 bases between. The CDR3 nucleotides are TGTGCCAGCAGTTCCGCCGACAGCAGGGTACGAGAGACCCAGTACTTC. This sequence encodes CASSSADSRVRETQYF.

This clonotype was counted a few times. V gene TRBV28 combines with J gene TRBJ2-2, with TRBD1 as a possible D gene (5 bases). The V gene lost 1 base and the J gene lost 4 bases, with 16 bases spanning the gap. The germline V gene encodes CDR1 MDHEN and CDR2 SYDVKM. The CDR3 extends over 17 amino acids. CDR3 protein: CASSLLAQGVGTGELFF. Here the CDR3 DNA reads TGTGCCAGCAGTTTATTGGCGCAGGGTGTTGGCACCGGGGAGCTGTTTTTT.

Here the CDR3 DNA reads TGTGCCAGCAGTCAGGGGCGGGGGGCAGATACGCAGTATTTT. Its protein product is CASSQGRGADTQYF. V is TRBV6-5 and J is TRBJ2-3, with 8 bases that match TRBD2. The germline gives CDR1 MNHEY, CDR2 SVGAGI. V was pared by 5 bases and J by 4 bases, with 5 bases of the junction left unmatched. This CDR3 has 14 residues.

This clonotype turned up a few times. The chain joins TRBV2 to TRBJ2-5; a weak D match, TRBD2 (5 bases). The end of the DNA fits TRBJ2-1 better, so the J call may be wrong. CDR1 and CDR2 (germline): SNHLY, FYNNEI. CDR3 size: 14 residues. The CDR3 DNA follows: TGTGCCAGCAAACCGGGAAGATCGGGGAATGAGCAGTTCTTC. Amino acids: CASKPGRSGNEQFF.

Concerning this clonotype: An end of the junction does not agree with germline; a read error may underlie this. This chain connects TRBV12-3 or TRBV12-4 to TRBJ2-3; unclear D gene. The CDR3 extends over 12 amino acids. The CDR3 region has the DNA TGTGCCAGCAGCCCAAGCACAGATGCGCAGTATTTT. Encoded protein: CASSPSTDAQYF.